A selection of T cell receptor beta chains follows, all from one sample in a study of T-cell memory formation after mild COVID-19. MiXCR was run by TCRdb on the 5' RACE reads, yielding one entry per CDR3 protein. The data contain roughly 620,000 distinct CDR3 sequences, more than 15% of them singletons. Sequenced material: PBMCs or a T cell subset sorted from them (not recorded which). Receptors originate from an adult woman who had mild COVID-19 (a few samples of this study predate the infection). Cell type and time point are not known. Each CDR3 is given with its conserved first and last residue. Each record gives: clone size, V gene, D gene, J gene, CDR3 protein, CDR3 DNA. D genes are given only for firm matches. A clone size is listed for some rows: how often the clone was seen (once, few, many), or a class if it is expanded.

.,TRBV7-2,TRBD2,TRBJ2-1,CASSLAGASEQFF,TGTGCCAGCTCCTTAGCGGGGGCTAGTGAGCAGTTCTTC
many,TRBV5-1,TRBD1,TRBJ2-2,CATSSRTGDTGELFF,TGCGCCACCTCGTCTAGGACAGGGGACACCGGGGAGCTGTTTTTT
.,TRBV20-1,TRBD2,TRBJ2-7,CSARRRGTSGPIRMEQYF,TGCAGTGCTAGGAGGAGAGGGACTAGCGGACCCATACGAATGGAGCAGTACTTC
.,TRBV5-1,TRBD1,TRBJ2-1,CASSLVSGGNEQFF,TGCGCCAGCAGCTTGGTGTCAGGGGGCAATGAGCAGTTCTTC
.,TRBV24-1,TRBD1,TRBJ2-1,CATREGPGQGEPLSEQFF,TGTGCCACCAGGGAAGGACCGGGACAGGGGGAGCCTCTGAGTGAGCAGTTCTTC
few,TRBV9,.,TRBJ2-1,CASSVGVNEQFF,TGTGCCAGCAGCGTAGGCGTTAATGAGCAGTTCTTC
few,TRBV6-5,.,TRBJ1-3,CASRTRPSGNTIYF,TGTGCCAGCAGGACACGGCCTTCTGGAAACACCATATATTTT
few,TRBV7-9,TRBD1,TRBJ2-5,CASSPRTGTKETQYF,TGTGCCAGCAGCCCGCGGACAGGGACGAAGGAGACCCAGTACTTC
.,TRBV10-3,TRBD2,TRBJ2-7,CATRLAGVDEQYF,TGTGCCACACGACTAGCGGGAGTGGACGAGCAGTACTTC
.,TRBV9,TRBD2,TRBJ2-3,CASSATAGSTDTQYF,TGTGCCAGCAGCGCAACAGCGGGGAGCACAGATACGCAGTATTTT
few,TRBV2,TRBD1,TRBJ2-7,CASRHRDRSSYEQYF,TGTGCCAGCAGGCACCGGGACAGGTCCTCCTACGAGCAGTACTTC
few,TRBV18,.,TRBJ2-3,CASSPSLGTADTQYF,TGTGCCAGCTCACCTTCCCTGGGGACCGCGGATACGCAGTATTTT
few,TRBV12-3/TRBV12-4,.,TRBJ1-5,CASSPGGYNQPQHF,TGTGCCAGCAGCCCGGGCGGATACAATCAGCCCCAGCATTTT
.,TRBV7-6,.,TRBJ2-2,CASSYGLTGELFF,TGTGCCAGCAGTTACGGGCTTACCGGGGAGCTGTTTTTT
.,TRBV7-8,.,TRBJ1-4,CASRPNATNEKLFF,TGTGCCAGCAGGCCAAATGCAACTAATGAAAAACTGTTTTTT
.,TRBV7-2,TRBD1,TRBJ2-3,CASSGRTGGTDTQYF,TGTGCCAGCAGCGGAAGGACAGGGGGCACAGATACGCAGTATTTT
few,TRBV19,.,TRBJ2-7,CASVQGYEQYF,TGTGCCAGTGTCCAGGGCTACGAGCAGTACTTC
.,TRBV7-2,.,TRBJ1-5,CASSLAGLSNQPQHF,TGTGCCAGCAGCTTAGCAGGACTTAGCAATCAGCCCCAGCATTTT
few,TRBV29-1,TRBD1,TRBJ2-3,CSVEEGSLGQGGTDTQYF,TGCAGCGTTGAAGAAGGAAGTCTGGGACAGGGTGGGACAGATACGCAGTATTTT
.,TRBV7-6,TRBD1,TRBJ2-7,CASSLGGQSEEQYF,TGTGCCAGCAGCTTAGGGGGACAGTCTGAGGAGCAGTACTTC
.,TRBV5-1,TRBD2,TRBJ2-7,CASSPGGPGYEQYF,TGCGCCAGCAGCCCGGGGGGGCCAGGATACGAGCAGTACTTC
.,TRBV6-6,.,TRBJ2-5,CASSSLAGSGGTQYF,TGTGCCAGCAGTTCTCTTGCGGGATCCGGGGGGACCCAGTACTTC
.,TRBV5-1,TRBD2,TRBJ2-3,CASKAGGFTDTQYF,TGCGCCAGCAAGGCGGGAGGGTTCACAGATACGCAGTATTTT
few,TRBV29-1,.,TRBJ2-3,CSVGGSTQYF,TGCAGCGTGGGGGGTTCGACGCAGTATTTT
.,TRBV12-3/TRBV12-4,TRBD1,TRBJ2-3,CASSLRDRGFTDTQYF,TGTGCCAGCAGTTTACGGGACAGGGGATTCACAGATACGCAGTATTTT
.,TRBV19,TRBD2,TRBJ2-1,CASSNPSGPLNEQFF,TGTGCCAGTAGTAACCCTAGCGGACCTCTCAATGAGCAGTTCTTC
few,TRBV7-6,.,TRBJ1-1,CASSSGGAPTEAFF,TGTGCCAGCAGCTCGGGGGGGGCCCCCACTGAAGCTTTCTTT
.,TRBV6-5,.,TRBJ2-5,CASSYSMTRGETQYF,TGTGCCAGCAGTTACTCGATGACTCGGGGGGAGACCCAGTACTTC
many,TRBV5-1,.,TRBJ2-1,CASSLRGSYNEQFF,TGTGCCAGCAGCTTACGGGGCTCCTACAATGAGCAGTTCTTC
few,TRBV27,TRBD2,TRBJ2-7,CASREVAALSYEQYF,TGTGCCAGCCGGGAGGTAGCGGCCCTTTCCTACGAGCAGTACTTC
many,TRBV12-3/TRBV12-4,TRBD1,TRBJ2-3,CASSRQGFTDTQYF,TGTGCCAGCAGCAGACAGGGATTCACAGATACGCAGTATTTT
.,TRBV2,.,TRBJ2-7,CASSVDYNEQYF,TGTGCCAGCAGTGTAGACTATAACGAGCAGTACTTC
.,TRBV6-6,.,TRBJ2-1,CASSYSRPADWSYNEQFF,TGTGCCAGCAGTTACTCGAGGCCAGCGGATTGGTCCTACAATGAGCAGTTCTTC
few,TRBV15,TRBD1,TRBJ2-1,CATSGTQGASSYNEQFF,TGTGCCACCAGCGGCACCCAGGGGGCGAGCTCCTACAATGAGCAGTTCTTC
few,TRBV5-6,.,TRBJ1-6,CASSFRWGGTRGSPLHF,TGTGCCAGCAGCTTCCGTTGGGGAGGGACAAGAGGTTCACCCCTCCACTTT
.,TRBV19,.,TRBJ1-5,CASSPSSALPQHF,TGTGCCAGTAGTCCCTCAAGCGCCCTACCCCAGCATTTT
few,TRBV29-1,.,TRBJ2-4,CSVVTGSIQYF,TGCAGCGTTGTTACGGGTAGCATTCAGTACTTC
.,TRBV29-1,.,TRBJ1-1,CSVVVGNTEAFF,TGCAGCGTTGTGGTCGGGAACACTGAAGCTTTCTTT
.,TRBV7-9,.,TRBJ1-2,CASSLMAFREDGYTF,TGTGCCAGCAGCTTAATGGCATTCAGGGAAGATGGCTACACCTTC
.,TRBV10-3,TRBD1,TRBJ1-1,CAIGQGANTEAFF,TGTGCCATCGGACAGGGGGCAAACACTGAAGCTTTCTTT
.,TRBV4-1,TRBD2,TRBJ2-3,CASSQAGLAGTDTQYF,TGCGCCAGCAGCCAAGCGGGACTAGCGGGCACAGATACGCAGTATTTT
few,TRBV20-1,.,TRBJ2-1,CSARGGLVSSYEQFF,TGCAGTGCTAGGGGTGGGCTAGTCAGTAGCTATGAGCAGTTCTTC
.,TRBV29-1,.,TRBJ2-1,CSVVPSERWNEQFF,TGCAGCGTTGTGCCTAGCGAACGTTGGAATGAGCAGTTCTTC
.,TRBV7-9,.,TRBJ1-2,CASSLGTLSYGYTF,TGTGCCAGCAGCTTAGGTACACTGAGCTATGGCTACACCTTC